The clone carrying this T cell receptor (beta chain) has at least ten counts. CDR3 length equals 12 residues. V shed 0 bases and J shed 4 bases, with 0 bases lying between them. Germline values: CDR1 ENHRY, CDR2 SYGVKD. The data derive from a study of T cell repertoires in cytomegalovirus infection. Study-wide context: Carrying CMV and the relevant HLA type showed in public TCR beta signatures.

In TCRdb, the reads were re-called with MiXCR into one record per CDR3 protein. The table shows under 150,000 distinct CDR3 sequences, with roughly 9% occurring only once. J is TRBJ1-4 and V is TRBV10-3; D not resolved. Sequenced input: PBMCs. The origin of this receptor is a human donor in good health (CMV status not recorded). Some clones in this sample may be carry-over from other donors' samples. The CDR3, as DNA: TGTGCCATCAGTGAGTCTAATGAAAAACTGTTTTTT. This encodes CAISESNEKLFF.